This T cell receptor beta chain was identified in a study of OX40 agonist ivuxolimab in advanced cancers. The method was immunoSEQ multiplex PCR; TCRdb's version includes in-frame clones alone and lacks a portion of them. The table shows about 61,000 clones, with roughly 90% occurring only once. Study results and limitations: Low normalized T-cell clonal expansion was also seen in some nonresponders.

Per germline, CDR1 MNHEY and CDR2 SVGAGI. The V and J ends lost 6 bases and 4 bases, in that order; junction bases with no gene match: 4. The CDR3 covers 13 residues. In regard to this clone: The target antigen is unknown.

This receptor was obtained from an adult with an advanced solid tumor such as melanoma, head and neck, liver or kidney cancer. The sample consisted of CD4+ or CD8+ T cells sorted from blood, taken in a trial of the OX40 agonist ivuxolimab. The genes are TRBV6-5 and TRBJ1-2; TRBD1 aligns across 8 bases. This chain's CDR3 is CASRRTGSYGYTF. The CDR3 nucleotides read TGTGCCAGCAGAAGGACAGGGAGCTATGGCTACACCTTC.